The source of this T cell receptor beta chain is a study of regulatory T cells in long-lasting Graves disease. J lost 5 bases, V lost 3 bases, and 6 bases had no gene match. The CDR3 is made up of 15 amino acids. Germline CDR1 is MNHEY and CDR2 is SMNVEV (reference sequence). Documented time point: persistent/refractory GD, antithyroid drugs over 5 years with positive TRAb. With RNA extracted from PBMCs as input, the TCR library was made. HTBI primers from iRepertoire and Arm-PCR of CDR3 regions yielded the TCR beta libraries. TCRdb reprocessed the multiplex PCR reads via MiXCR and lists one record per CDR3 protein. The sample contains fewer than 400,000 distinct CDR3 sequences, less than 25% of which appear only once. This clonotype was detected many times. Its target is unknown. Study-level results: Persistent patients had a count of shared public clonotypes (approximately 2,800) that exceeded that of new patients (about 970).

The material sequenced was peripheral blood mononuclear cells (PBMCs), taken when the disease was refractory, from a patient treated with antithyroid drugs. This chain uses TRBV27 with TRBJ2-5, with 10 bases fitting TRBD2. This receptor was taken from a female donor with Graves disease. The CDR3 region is CASSFRPSGSETQYF. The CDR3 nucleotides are TGTGCCAGCAGTTTCCGTCCTAGCGGGAGTGAGACCCAGTACTTC.